This T cell receptor beta chain was sequenced in a study of T cells in Graves' hyperthyroidism and ophthalmopathy. The study, taken as a whole, reports: A median roughly 6.6 months before onset, the model predicted ophthalmopathy. Most expanded thyroid clonotypes above 0.001 also appeared in blood.

This clonotype was picked up many times. Its cognate antigen is unknown. The CDR3 regions of TCR beta were amplified from RNA transcripts. The primer set for the first-round RT-PCR of the TCR CDR3 was HTBI. In TCRdb, the multiplex PCR reads were re-called with MiXCR into one record per CDR3 protein. This repertoire shows 450,000 to 700,000 distinct CDR3 sequences, roughly 46% found once; its top ten account for more than 7.5%. The V gene's germline CDR1 is SGHRS and CDR2 YFSETQ. The CDR3 runs 14 residues. V was cut by 0 bases and J by 1 base, with 7 bases left in between. Patients aged 18 to 65 had newly diagnosed hyperthyroidism of under 2 months' duration.

This TCR was sampled from a woman younger than 35 with Graves' hyperthyroidism. The chain is built from TRBV5-1 and TRBJ1-1; D may be TRBD1 (5 bases). Sequencing was done on a sample of peripheral blood or thyroid tissue (not recorded which). CDR3 loop: CASSLEGTNTEAFF. In DNA form, the CDR3 reads TGCGCCAGCAGCTTGGAAGGGACGAACACTGAAGCTTTCTTT.